One and the same sample provided the 4 T cell receptor beta chains below, sequenced in a study of blood T cell repertoires in COVID-19. Libraries were prepared by immunoSEQ multiplex PCR; TCRdb keeps only in-frame clonotypes and omits some of them. Here the sample spans over 300,000 clones, 86% being singletons. Sequencing was carried out using peripheral blood. These receptors were obtained from a woman between 45 and 60 years old with acute or convalescent COVID-19.

The V gene is TRBV24-1, the J gene TRBJ2-7, with unresolved D. The CDR3 runs to 12 residues. Germline CDR1 is KGHDR and CDR2 is SFDVKD. V was clipped by 3 bases and J by 5 bases, with 7 bases between them. The CDR3 DNA sequence: TGTGCCACCAGTGATCAGAGGAACGAGCAGTACTTC. Its protein product is CATSDQRNEQYF.

The chain joins TRBV29-1 to TRBJ2-7; 11 nucleotides match TRBD1. CDR1 is SQVTM and CDR2 is ANQGSEA in the germline V gene. V shed 2 bases, J shed 3 bases, and the junction held 3 bases outside the gene matches. This CDR3 contains 14 residues. This chain's CDR3 is CSVEPGTGGYEQYF. DNA for the CDR3: TGCAGCGTTGAACCGGGGACAGGGGGCTACGAGCAGTACTTC.

The V gene is TRBV6-5, the J gene TRBJ2-1, with 7 bases lining up with TRBD2. Germline assignment: CDR1 MNHEY and CDR2 SVGAGI. Unmatched junction bases numbered 4, after V lost 5 bases and J lost 3 bases. The CDR3 sequence is 14 residues long. CDR3 DNA: TGTGCCAGCAGTATCCGGACTAGCTACAATGAGCAGTTCTTC. It encodes CASSIRTSYNEQFF.

This chain joins TRBV11-2 and TRBJ2-5; D not resolved. V lost 5 bases and J lost 5, with 9 bases in between. Germline V gene lookup returns CDR1 SGHAT and CDR2 FQNNGV. The CDR3 spans 12 residues. Here the CDR3 reads CASSRLGETQYF. The DNA for the CDR3 is TGTGCCAGCAGCAGGCTCGGGGAGACCCAGTACTTC. The full variable domain, in which reference TRBV11-2 and TRBJ2-5 provide the parts outside the CDR3, is EAGVAQSPRYKIIEKRQSVAFWCNPISGHATLYWYQQILGQGPKLLIQFQNNGVVDDSQLPKDRFSAERLKGVDSTLKIQPAKLEDSAVYLCASSRLGETQYFGPGTRLLVL.